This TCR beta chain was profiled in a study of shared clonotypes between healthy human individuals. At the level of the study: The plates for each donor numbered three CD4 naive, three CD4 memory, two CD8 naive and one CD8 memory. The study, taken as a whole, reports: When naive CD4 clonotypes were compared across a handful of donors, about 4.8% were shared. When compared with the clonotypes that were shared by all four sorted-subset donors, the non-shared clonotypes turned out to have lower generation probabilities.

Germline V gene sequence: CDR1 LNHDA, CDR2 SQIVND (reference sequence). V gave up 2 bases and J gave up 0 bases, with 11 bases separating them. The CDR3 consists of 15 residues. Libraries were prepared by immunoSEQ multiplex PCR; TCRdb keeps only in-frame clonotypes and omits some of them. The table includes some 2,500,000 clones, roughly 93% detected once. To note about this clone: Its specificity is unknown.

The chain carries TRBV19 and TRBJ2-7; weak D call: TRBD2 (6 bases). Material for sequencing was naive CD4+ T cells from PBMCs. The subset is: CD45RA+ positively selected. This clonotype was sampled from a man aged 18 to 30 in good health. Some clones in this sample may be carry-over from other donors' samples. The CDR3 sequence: CASSIMRGSSYEQYF. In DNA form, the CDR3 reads TGTGCCAGTAGTATAATGCGGGGCAGCTCCTACGAGCAGTACTTC.